The present entry profiles one TCR beta chain with its context. No antigen is known for it. Profiling relied on immunoSEQ multiplex PCR, and the TCRdb table lists in-frame clones only, not all of them. Among 1.5 million to 2.5 million clones, 85% to 95% were seen once, and the ten largest hold 1.2%. This specimen belongs to a study of shared clonotypes between healthy human individuals. General study findings and limits: With several donors compared, around 5% of naive CD4 clonotypes were shared.

Naivety among CD8 cells was defined by CD45RO negativity and positive CCR7 selection, thereby excluding terminally differentiated effector memory CD45RA+ cells. This CDR3 comprises 12 residues. Germline V gene data show CDR1 as MDHEN and CDR2 as SYDVKM. The germline V and J ends were trimmed by 6 bases and 8 bases, with 13 bases remaining between them. Sequences were obtained from naive CD8+ T cells sorted from blood. The sequence was collected from a man younger than 35 in good health. V is TRBV28 and J is TRBJ1-1; no clear D gene. The CDR3 loop reads CASSPLTVEAFF. The CDR3 DNA is TGTGCCAGCAGCCCCTTAACAGTGGAAGCTTTCTTT.